The 11 T cell receptor beta chains in this list originate from one sample, sequenced in a study of shared clonotypes between healthy human individuals. Produced via immunoSEQ multiplex PCR; TCRdb's table is partial and in-frame only. The sample lists about 380,000 clones, roughly 96% occurring once. Sequencing input: memory CD8+ T cells sorted from blood. The sample's subset: CD45RO+ cells pooled with CCR7-negative TemRA cells. The origin of the receptors is a man aged 30 to 39 in good health.

This clone showed up just once. The chain employs TRBV7-9 and TRBJ1-2; 10 nucleotides align to TRBD1. This CDR3 is 15 amino acids long. Trimming took 3 bases from V and 4 from J; bases not matched to a gene: 5. Germline lookup yields CDR1 SEHNR and CDR2 FQNEAQ (reference sequence). CDR3 residues: CASSLGQGRAYGYTF. In nucleotides, the CDR3 is TGTGCCAGCAGCTTGGGACAGGGGCGCGCCTATGGCTACACCTTC.

For this clone: In the same sample, other DNA sequences code for this CDR3. This chain uses TRBV4-1 with TRBJ2-2; weak D call: TRBD2 (6 bases). With 1 base removed from V and 5 bases from J, the gap between germline ends came to 8 bases. The CDR3 consists of 14 residues. The germline CDR1 and CDR2 sequences are MGHRA and YSYEKL. The CDR3 sequence is CASSQGGLTGELFF. CDR3 sequence (DNA): TGCGCCAGCAGCCAAGGTGGACTAACCGGGGAGCTGTTTTTT.

The chain has TRBV5-1 and TRBJ2-1; TRBD2 aligns across 7 bases. This CDR3 is built from 15 residues. The germline gives CDR1 SGHRS, CDR2 YFSETQ. Trimming cost V 4 bases and J 0 bases; bases outside gene matches: 4. The DNA of the CDR3 is TGCGCCAGCAGCATGCGGGGGATCTCCTACAATGAGCAGTTCTTC. Translated: CASSMRGISYNEQFF.

V usage is TRBV30 and J usage is TRBJ1-2, with D unresolved. Looked up from germline, CDR1 is GTSNPN and CDR2 is SVGIG (reference sequence). V was clipped by 3 bases and J by 2 bases, with 10 bases between them. The CDR3 loop spans 13 amino acids. The DNA of the CDR3 is TGTGCCTGGAGAACACAGTCGAACTATGGCTACACCTTC. Protein product: CAWRTQSNYGYTF.

The chain joins TRBV28 to TRBJ2-3; 8 bases agree with TRBD2. Germline V gene data show CDR1 as MDHEN and CDR2 as SYDVKM. Germline trimming cut 3 bases from V and 4 bases from J; bases unmatched to any gene: 9. The CDR3 covers 16 residues. The CDR3 region is CASSFSSGRFPDTQYF. The DNA for the CDR3 is TGTGCCAGCAGTTTTTCCAGCGGGAGATTTCCAGATACGCAGTATTTT.

V usage is TRBV2 and J usage is TRBJ1-2, with TRBD1 matching 8 bases. V shed 5 bases, J shed 8 bases, and the junction held 7 bases outside the gene matches. CDR1 and CDR2 from the germline V gene are SNHLY and FYNNEI. The CDR3 runs to 13 residues. The CDR3 is CASSSTGGSGYTF. The CDR3 coding sequence is TGTGCCAGCAGTTCTACAGGGGGATCGGGCTACACCTTC. Using reference TRBV2 and TRBJ1-2 for the parts outside the CDR3, the full variable domain is EPEVTQTPSHQVTQMGQEVILRCVPISNHLYFYWYRQILGQKVEFLVSFYNNEISEKSEIFDDQFSVERPDGSNFTLKIRSTKLEDSAMYFCASSSTGGSGYTFGSGTRLTVV.

With regard to this clone: This sample also contains other DNA sequences that code for the same CDR3. The chain has TRBV30 and TRBJ1-5; 8 nucleotides agree with TRBD1. Germline lookup yields CDR1 GTSNPN and CDR2 SVGIG (reference sequence). V gave up 0 bases and J gave up 2 bases; unmatched junction bases: 0. The CDR3 extends over 14 amino acids. CDR3 amino acids: CAWSVGQGNQPQHF. CDR3 DNA sequence: TGTGCCTGGAGTGTGGGACAGGGCAATCAGCCCCAGCATTTT.

V gene TRBV5-6 combines with J gene TRBJ1-6; TRBD1 might be the D (6 bases). Per the germline V gene, CDR1 is SGHDT and CDR2 is YYEEEE. V was cut by 0 bases and J by 4 bases, with 14 bases left in between. This CDR3 is built from 17 residues. CDR3 sequence (DNA): TGTGCCAGCAGCTTGGAGAGTGGGACACTTTATAATTCACCCCTCCACTTT. Its protein is CASSLESGTLYNSPLHF.

This chain uses TRBV11-2 with TRBJ1-2; D ambiguous. The CDR3 covers 16 residues. Per germline, CDR1 SGHAT and CDR2 FQNNGV. V was trimmed by 1 base and J by 1 base, leaving 13 bases between them. The CDR3 sequence: CASSLGRATGNYGYTF. CDR3 DNA sequence: TGTGCCAGCAGCTTAGGTAGGGCGACCGGTAACTATGGCTACACCTTC.

In its sample, this clone was seen once. The chain carries TRBV5-1 and TRBJ2-5; 9 nucleotides align to TRBD1. V trimming: 3 bases; J trimming: 5 bases; junction bases outside the gene matches: 8. CDR3 length equals 15 residues. Germline V gene lookup returns CDR1 SGHRS and CDR2 YFSETQ. The CDR3 is CASSSGMTGGETQYF. The DNA for the CDR3 is TGCGCCAGCAGCTCGGGAATGACAGGGGGGGAGACCCAGTACTTC.

The gene calls are TRBV19 and TRBJ2-1, with D perhaps matching TRBD1 or TRBD2 (5 bases each). The CDR3 consists of 14 residues. The germline CDR1 and CDR2 sequences are LNHDA and SQIVND (reference sequence). V was cut by 3 bases and J by 8 bases, with 14 bases left in between. CDR3 nucleotides: TGTGCCAGTAGTATCGGGGCGTTAAGCCATGAGCAGTTCTTC. Translating gives CASSIGALSHEQFF.